This TCR beta chain was sequenced in a study of T cells in Graves' hyperthyroidism and ophthalmopathy. The CDR3 has 13 amino acids. V lost 4 bases, J lost 2 bases, and 9 bases lay in between. Per germline, CDR1 MNHEY and CDR2 SVGEGT. The sample holds many counts of this clonotype. Amplification yielded TCR beta CDR3 regions, with RNA transcripts as the source. The TCR CDR3 first-round RT-PCR relied on the HTBI primer set. TCRdb analysed the multiplex PCR reads with MiXCR anew, one entry per CDR3 protein. The sample has more than 500,000 distinct CDR3 sequences, about 16% seen once. The sequence was obtained from a woman aged 25 to 39 with Graves' hyperthyroidism. The chain joins TRBV6-2 or TRBV6-3 to TRBJ2-7; D gene ambiguous. Input material: blood. The CDR3 nucleotides read TGTGCCAGCAGTTCATGGCTACCCTACGAGCAGTACTTC. Residues: CASSSWLPYEQYF.